The source of this TCR beta chain is a study of radiotherapy plus CTLA-4 blockade in lung cancer. Here immunoSEQ multiplex PCR was the method, and the copy in TCRdb shows in-frame clones only, minus some. The sample consists of about 48,000 clones, 75% to 90% of them appearing once. This CDR3 is built from 13 residues. Trimming pared 5 bases from V and 3 bases from J, leaving 10 bases between. Germline CDR1 reads SGHAT; CDR2 reads FQDESV (reference sequence). V gene TRBV11-1 combines with J gene TRBJ1-1; D is uncertain. The clonotype originates from a human donor with non-small cell lung cancer who had stable disease on radiotherapy plus ipilimumab. Sequencing used peripheral blood, obtained from a patient treated with radiotherapy plus ipilimumab. The CDR3 DNA sequence: TGTGCCAGCAGCCCGGCAGGTTACACTGAAGCTTTCTTT. It encodes CASSPAGYTEAFF.